The present T cell receptor beta chain was sequenced within a study of cytomegalovirus exposure and HLA in healthy donors. Findings and caveats of the study: Whilst most TCR sequences proved rare, a subset of public TCRs occurred across many donors. Clonal expansion, a later analysis showed, was greater in HLA-associated TCR beta chains than in equally common others.

A remark on this clone: Its cognate antigen is unknown.

Vbeta (60) and Jbeta (13) primers were used in the PCR. Repertoires were generated with immunoSEQ multiplex PCR, while TCRdb's copy carries only in-frame clones and drops some. The sample holds approximately 160,000 clones, approximately 81% seen once. The germline CDR1 and CDR2 sequences are SNHLY and FYNNEI. The CDR3 is made up of 16 amino acids. Trimming cost V 5 bases and J 0 bases; bases outside gene matches: 8. This sequence joins TRBV2 and TRBJ2-3, with TRBD1 matching 7 bases. Input material: PBMCs. This sequence was found in a boy aged 2 to 9 in good health and CMV-seronegative. The DNA of the CDR3 is TGTGCCAGCAGTCCGGACAGGTTCCAAAGCACAGATACGCAGTATTTT. Its translation: CASSPDRFQSTDTQYF.